The rows below give T cell receptor beta chains drawn from one sample of a study of vaccination effects on CD4 cells after COVID-19. Measured with immunoSEQ multiplex PCR; TCRdb has only the in-frame clones, and not every one. The sample consists of 20,000 to 25,000 clones, approximately 70% of them appearing once. Their specific antigens are unknown. Material: CD4+ T cells from PBMCs cultured with SARS-CoV-2 spike peptides, obtained after COVID-19 vaccination. The receptors come from a human donor who received a COVID-19 vaccine. Each CDR3 is given with its conserved first and last residue. Fields, in order: V gene, clone size, D gene, J gene, CDR3 DNA, CDR3 protein. D genes are given only for firm matches. The size entry is marked missing in some rows and otherwise reads once, few, many or a size class.

>TRBV4-1|NA|NA|TRBJ2-5
TGCGCCAGCAGCCACCTCCCATTAGGATCGCAAGAGACCCAGTACTTC
CASSHLPLGSQETQYF
>TRBV4-1|NA|TRBD2|TRBJ2-1
TGCGCCAGCAGCCAAGATCCCGGTCTAGCGGGGGGGACCTACAATGAGCAGTTCTTC
CASSQDPGLAGGTYNEQFF
>TRBV6-5|NA|NA|TRBJ1-2
TGTGCCAGCAGTCGGACAGTGAACTATGGCTACACCTTC
CASSRTVNYGYTF
>TRBV27|NA|NA|TRBJ2-3
TGTGCCAGCAGTTGGACAGCCAGCACAGATACGCAGTATTTT
CASSWTASTDTQYF
>TRBV2|NA|NA|TRBJ2-6
TGTGCCAGCAGTGTCCGAGACTCTGGGGCCAACGTCCTGACTTTC
CASSVRDSGANVLTF
>TRBV5-5|NA|NA|TRBJ1-1
TGTGCCAGCAGCTTGGGGGGGTTAGGGAACACTGAAGCTTTCTTT
CASSLGGLGNTEAFF
>TRBV18|NA|NA|TRBJ2-5
TGTGCCAGCTCACCACAGAACAGCCAAGAGACCCAGTACTTC
CASSPQNSQETQYF
>TRBV15|few|NA|TRBJ2-1
TGTGCCACCAGCAGAGATCGCGGGACAGTTGATGAGCAGTTCTTC
CATSRDRGTVDEQFF
>TRBV5-4|NA|TRBD2|TRBJ2-7
TGTGCCAGCAGCTTCTCTTCGGCGGGGGGTGACGAGCAGTACTTC
CASSFSSAGGDEQYF
>TRBV7-9|NA|NA|TRBJ1-2
TGTGCCAGCAGCTTAGCTTCGAGTAACTATGGCTACACCTTC
CASSLASSNYGYTF
>TRBV7-9|NA|NA|TRBJ1-1
TGTGCCAGCAGCCTAGGAGGCCTGCGCACTGAAGCTTTCTTT
CASSLGGLRTEAFF
>TRBV19|once|TRBD2|TRBJ2-2
TGTGCCAGTAGTGGGGCGGGAGGGGCCGGGGAGCTGTTTTTT
CASSGAGGAGELFF
>TRBV24-1|NA|TRBD1|TRBJ2-7
TGTGCCACAGGGGGACAGGGACCCTACGAGCAGTACTTC
CATGGQGPYEQYF
>TRBV7-9|NA|TRBD1|TRBJ1-2
TGTGCCAGCAGCCGGACAGGGTACAATGGCTACACCTTC
CASSRTGYNGYTF
>TRBV11-2|NA|NA|TRBJ2-4
TGTGCCAGCAGCTTAATTTGGGGAGCGGGAAACATTCAGTACTTC
CASSLIWGAGNIQYF
>TRBV28|NA|NA|TRBJ1-2
TGTGCCAGCAGTTTGGGGGGGACGTTGACTAACTATGGCTACACCTTC
CASSLGGTLTNYGYTF
>TRBV4-1|NA|TRBD2|TRBJ2-3
TGCGCCAGCAGTCCCCTTCCCCTGGCGGGGGGGTCCCCCTTTAGCACAGATACGCAGTATTTT
CASSPLPLAGGSPFSTDTQYF
>TRBV24-1|NA|TRBD1|TRBJ1-2
TGTGCCACCAGTGAATCCGGGACAGGGTACGATGGCTACACCTTC
CATSESGTGYDGYTF
>TRBV6-1|NA|TRBD1|TRBJ1-5
TGTGCCAGCAGTGCCCTGGGACAGGGAGGGCCGGGGAGCAATCAGCCCCAGCATTTT
CASSALGQGGPGSNQPQHF
>TRBV5-1|NA|TRBD1|TRBJ2-7
TGCGCCAGCAGCTCCGGGACAGTCCGCTACGAGCAGTACTTC
CASSSGTVRYEQYF
>TRBV29-1|once|NA|TRBJ2-3
TGCAGCGGAACCAGAAGTGGCACAGATACGCAGTATTTT
CSGTRSGTDTQYF
>TRBV5-4|few|NA|TRBJ2-3
TGTGCCAGCATGGAGAACCACCTACCCACAGATACGCAGTATTTT
CASMENHLPTDTQYF
>TRBV6-1|NA|NA|TRBJ1-2
TGTGCCAGCAGTGATATTACAGCCCATAACTATGGCTACACCTTC
CASSDITAHNYGYTF
>TRBV19|few|TRBD1|TRBJ1-3
TGTGCCAGTAGTCTAAGACAGGGGGCCTTTAGAAACACCATATATTTT
CASSLRQGAFRNTIYF
>TRBV5-6|few|NA|TRBJ1-6
TGTGCCAGCAGCTTGTACGCGGGTTTCTCACCCCTCCACTTT
CASSLYAGFSPLHF
>TRBV7-2|NA|TRBD1|TRBJ1-6
TGTGCCAGCAGCTACGGACAGGGGATGAATTCACCCCTCCACTTT
CASSYGQGMNSPLHF
>TRBV11-2|few|TRBD1|TRBJ1-2
TGTGCCAGCAGCCCACAGGGGTTTTGGAACGGCTACACCTTC
CASSPQGFWNGYTF
>TRBV18|NA|NA|TRBJ2-7
TGTGCCAGCTCACCCCAGGGCCCCAGGCCTGTTGGGCAGTACTTC
CASSPQGPRPVGQYF
>TRBV7-9|once|NA|TRBJ1-2
TGTGCCAGCAGCTTGGCTGAGGGAGTGGATGGCTACACCTTC
CASSLAEGVDGYTF
>TRBV27|NA|TRBD1|TRBJ2-7
TGTGCCAGCACCGAGGACAGGGGCTACGAGCAGTACTTC
CASTEDRGYEQYF
>TRBV19|NA|TRBD2|TRBJ2-7
TGTGCCAGTAGTAGGAACCCTAGCGGCCCCTACGAGCAGTACTTC
CASSRNPSGPYEQYF
>TRBV6-5|NA|NA|TRBJ2-6
TGTGCCAGCAGAACGATCAAAACTGGGGCCAACGTCCTGACTTTC
CASRTIKTGANVLTF
>TRBV2|few|NA|TRBJ1-6
TGTGCCAGCGGGGGCAGAGGGTATAATTCACCCCTCCACTTT
CASGGRGYNSPLHF
>TRBV5-1|NA|TRBD2|TRBJ2-3
TGCGCCAGCAGCTTGACGGGGGGGGGCACAGATACGCAGTATTTT
CASSLTGGGTDTQYF
>TRBV5-5|NA|TRBD1|TRBJ1-2
TGTGCCAGCAGCCAAGGGACAGGGAGTTGGGGCTACACCTTC
CASSQGTGSWGYTF
>TRBV11-3|NA|TRBD2|TRBJ2-1
TGTGCCAGCAGCTTCGGGGGGGCCAGGAATGAGCAGTTCTTC
CASSFGGARNEQFF
>TRBV5-8|few|NA|TRBJ1-5
TGTGCCAGCAGCTTCAGTCTAGGGAGCAATCAGCCCCAGCATTTT
CASSFSLGSNQPQHF
>TRBV27|NA|NA|TRBJ2-3
TGTGCCAGCAGTTTAGCGGCACCCACAGATACGCAGTATTTT
CASSLAAPTDTQYF
>TRBV6-4|NA|NA|TRBJ2-3
TGTGCCAGCTTCGATTGGCTTATTAGCACAGATACGCAGTATTTT
CASFDWLISTDTQYF
>TRBV18|few|TRBD1|TRBJ1-2
TGTGCCAGCTCACCAGGGAGACAGGGGGGTTCGGGCTACACCTTC
CASSPGRQGGSGYTF
>TRBV5-5|NA|TRBD2|TRBJ2-7
TGTGCCAGCAGCTTGAGACTAGCGGGGGGGTCACCCTACGAGCAGTACTTC
CASSLRLAGGSPYEQYF
>TRBV5-1|NA|TRBD1|TRBJ1-1
TGCGCCAGCAAACCCGGACAGGGGAGAGCTTTCTTT
CASKPGQGRAFF
>TRBV19|NA|TRBD1|TRBJ1-6
TGTGCCAGTAAAACAGTTCCGGGACAGTCTACTGGGGGTTCTTCACCCCTCCACTTT
CASKTVPGQSTGGSSPLHF
>TRBV2|NA|TRBD2|TRBJ2-5
TGTGCCTGCATTAGCGGGAGTTACCAAGAGACCCAGTACTTC
CACISGSYQETQYF
>TRBV6-4|once|NA|TRBJ1-1
TGTGCCAGCAGTGAACAACAGAACACTGAAGCTTTCTTT
CASSEQQNTEAFF
>TRBV5-1|once|NA|TRBJ1-6
TGCGCCAGCAGATTACAGACAAATTCACCCCTCCACTTT
CASRLQTNSPLHF